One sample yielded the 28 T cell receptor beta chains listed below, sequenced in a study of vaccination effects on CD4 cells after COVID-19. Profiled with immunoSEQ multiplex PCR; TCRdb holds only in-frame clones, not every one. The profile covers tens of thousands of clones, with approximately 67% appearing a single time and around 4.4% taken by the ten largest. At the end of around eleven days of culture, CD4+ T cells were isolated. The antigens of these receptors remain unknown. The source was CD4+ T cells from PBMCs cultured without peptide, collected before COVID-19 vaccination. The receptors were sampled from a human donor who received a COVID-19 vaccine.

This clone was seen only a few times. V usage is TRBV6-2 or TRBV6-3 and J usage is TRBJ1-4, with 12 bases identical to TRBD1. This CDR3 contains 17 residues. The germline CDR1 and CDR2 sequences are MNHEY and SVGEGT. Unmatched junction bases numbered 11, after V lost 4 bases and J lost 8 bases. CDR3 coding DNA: TGTGCCAGCAGTTCACGGCCCTTGGGGACAGGGGGCGAAAAACTGTTTTTT. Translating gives CASSSRPLGTGGEKLFF.

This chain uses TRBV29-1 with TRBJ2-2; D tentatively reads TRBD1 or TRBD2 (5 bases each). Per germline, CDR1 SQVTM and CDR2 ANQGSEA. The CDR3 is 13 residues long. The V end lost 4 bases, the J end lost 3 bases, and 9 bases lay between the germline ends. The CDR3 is CSVAWGYTGELFF. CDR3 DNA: TGCAGCGTTGCTTGGGGGTACACCGGGGAGCTGTTTTTT.

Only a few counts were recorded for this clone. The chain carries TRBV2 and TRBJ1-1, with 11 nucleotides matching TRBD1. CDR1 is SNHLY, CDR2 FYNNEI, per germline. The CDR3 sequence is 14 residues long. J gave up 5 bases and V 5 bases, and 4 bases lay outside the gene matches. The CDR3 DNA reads TGTGCCAGCAGTCCCGGACAGGGGGCGACTGAAGCTTTCTTT. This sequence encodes CASSPGQGATEAFF.

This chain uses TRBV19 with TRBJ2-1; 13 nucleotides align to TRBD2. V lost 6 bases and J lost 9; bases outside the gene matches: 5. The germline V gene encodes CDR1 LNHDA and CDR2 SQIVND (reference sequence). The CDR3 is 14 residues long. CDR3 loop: CASRRLAGGSEQFF. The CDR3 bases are TGTGCCAGTAGGAGACTAGCGGGAGGAAGTGAGCAGTTCTTC.

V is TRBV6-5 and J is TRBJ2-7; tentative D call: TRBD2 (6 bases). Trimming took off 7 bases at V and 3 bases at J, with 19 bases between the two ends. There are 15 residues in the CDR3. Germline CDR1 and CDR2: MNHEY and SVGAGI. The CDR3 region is CASTLDTSRGYEQYF. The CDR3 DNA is TGTGCCAGCACCCTCGACACTAGCCGGGGCTACGAGCAGTACTTC.

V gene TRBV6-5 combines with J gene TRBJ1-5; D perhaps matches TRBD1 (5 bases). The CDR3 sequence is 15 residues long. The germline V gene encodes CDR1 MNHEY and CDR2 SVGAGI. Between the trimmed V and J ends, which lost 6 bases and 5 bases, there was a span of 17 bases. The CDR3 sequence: CASRSGTTRDQPQHF. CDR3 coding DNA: TGTGCCAGCAGGTCCGGGACCACTAGGGATCAGCCCCAGCATTTT.

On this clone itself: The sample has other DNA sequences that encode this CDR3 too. This CDR3 reads CASSSMVSYPDEQYF. DNA for the CDR3: TGTGCCAGCAGCTCCATGGTGTCCTATCCGGACGAGCAGTACTTC. This sequence joins TRBV11-2 and TRBJ2-7; no firm D call. Trimming stripped 4 bases from V and 5 bases from J, with 18 bases between. Germline V gene sequence: CDR1 SGHAT, CDR2 FQNNGV. This CDR3 region has 15 residues. Drawing the rest from reference TRBV11-2 and TRBJ2-7, the complete variable domain is EAGVAQSPRYKIIEKRQSVAFWCNPISGHATLYWYQQILGQGPKLLIQFQNNGVVDDSQLPKDRFSAERLKGVDSTLKIQPAKLEDSAVYLCASSSMVSYPDEQYFGPGTRLTVT.

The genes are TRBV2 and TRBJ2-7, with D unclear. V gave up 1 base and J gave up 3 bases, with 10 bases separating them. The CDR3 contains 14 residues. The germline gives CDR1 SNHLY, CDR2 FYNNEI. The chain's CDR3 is CASSEGVWFYEQYF. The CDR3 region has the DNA TGTGCCAGCAGTGAAGGTGTTTGGTTCTACGAGCAGTACTTC.

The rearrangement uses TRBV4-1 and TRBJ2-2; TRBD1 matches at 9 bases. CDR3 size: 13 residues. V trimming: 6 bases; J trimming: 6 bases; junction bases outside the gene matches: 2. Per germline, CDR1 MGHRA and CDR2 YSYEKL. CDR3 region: CASRGTGSGELFF. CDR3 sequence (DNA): TGCGCCAGCAGAGGGACAGGGTCCGGGGAGCTGTTTTTT.

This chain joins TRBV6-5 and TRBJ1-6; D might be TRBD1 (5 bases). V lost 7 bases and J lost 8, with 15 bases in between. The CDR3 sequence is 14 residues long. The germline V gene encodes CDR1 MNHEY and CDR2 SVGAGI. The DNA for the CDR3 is TGTGCCAGCACCCTTGACAGCCAATATTCACCCCTCCACTTT. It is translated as CASTLDSQYSPLHF.

CDR3 sequence (DNA): TGTGCCAGCAGCGCAGGGTCTAACAGGGTTAATGAAAAACTGTTTTTT. Protein product: CASSAGSNRVNEKLFF. The rearrangement uses TRBV5-4 and TRBJ1-4; perhaps TRBD1 as D (6 bases). The V end lost 4 bases, the J end lost 4 bases, and 17 bases lay between the germline ends. Germline V gives CDR1 SGHNT, CDR2 YYREEE (reference sequence). The CDR3 covers 16 residues.

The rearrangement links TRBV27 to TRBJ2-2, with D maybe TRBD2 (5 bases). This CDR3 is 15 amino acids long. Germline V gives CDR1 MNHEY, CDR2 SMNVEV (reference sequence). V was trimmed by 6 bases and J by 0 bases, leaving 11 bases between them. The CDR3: CASRPSGANTGELFF. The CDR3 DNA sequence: TGTGCCAGCAGACCAAGCGGCGCGAACACCGGGGAGCTGTTTTTT.

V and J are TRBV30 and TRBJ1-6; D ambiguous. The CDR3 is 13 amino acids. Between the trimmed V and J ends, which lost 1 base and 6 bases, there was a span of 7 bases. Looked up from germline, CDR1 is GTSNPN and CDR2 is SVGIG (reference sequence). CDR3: CAWSEQPNSPLHF. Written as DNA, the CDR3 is TGTGCCTGGAGTGAACAGCCTAATTCACCCCTCCACTTT.

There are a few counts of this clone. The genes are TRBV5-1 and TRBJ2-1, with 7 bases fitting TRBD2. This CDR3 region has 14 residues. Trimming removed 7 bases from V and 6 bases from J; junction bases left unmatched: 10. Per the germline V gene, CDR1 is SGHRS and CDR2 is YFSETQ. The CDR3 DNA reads TGCGCCAGCGAACCCAGCGGGGTGAGCAATGAGCAGTTCTTC. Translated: CASEPSGVSNEQFF.

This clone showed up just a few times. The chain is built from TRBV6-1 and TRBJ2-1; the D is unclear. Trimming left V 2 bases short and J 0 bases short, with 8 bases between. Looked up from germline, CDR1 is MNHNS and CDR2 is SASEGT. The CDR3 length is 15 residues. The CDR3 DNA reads TGTGCCAGCAGTGAACCCCGCCACTCCTACAATGAGCAGTTCTTC. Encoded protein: CASSEPRHSYNEQFF.

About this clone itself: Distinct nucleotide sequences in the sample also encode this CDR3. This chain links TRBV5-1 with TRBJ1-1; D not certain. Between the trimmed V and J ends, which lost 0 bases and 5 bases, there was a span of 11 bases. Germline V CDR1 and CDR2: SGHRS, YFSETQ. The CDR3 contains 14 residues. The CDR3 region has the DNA TGCGCCAGCAGCTTGGACCCGGGAGGGACTGAAGCTTTCTTT. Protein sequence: CASSLDPGGTEAFF.

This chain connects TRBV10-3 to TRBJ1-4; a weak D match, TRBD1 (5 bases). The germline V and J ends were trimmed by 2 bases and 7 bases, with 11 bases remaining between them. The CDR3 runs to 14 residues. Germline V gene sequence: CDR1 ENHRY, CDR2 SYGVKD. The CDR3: CAISEVQGSEKLFF. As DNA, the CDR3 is TGTGCCATCAGTGAGGTCCAGGGTAGTGAAAAACTGTTTTTT.

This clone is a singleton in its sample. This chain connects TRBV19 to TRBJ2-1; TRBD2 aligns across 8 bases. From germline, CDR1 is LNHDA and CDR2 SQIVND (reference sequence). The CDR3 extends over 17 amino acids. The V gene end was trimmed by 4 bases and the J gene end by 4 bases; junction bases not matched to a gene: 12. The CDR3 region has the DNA TGTGCCAGTAGTACTACCCTCGGGAGGGCCTTTTACAATGAGCAGTTCTTC. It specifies CASSTTLGRAFYNEQFF. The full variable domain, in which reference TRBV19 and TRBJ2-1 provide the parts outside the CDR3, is DGGITQSPKYLFRKEGQNVTLSCEQNLNHDAMYWYRQDPGQGLRLIYYSQIVNDFQKGDIAEGYSVSREKKESFPLTVTSAQKNPTAFYLCASSTTLGRAFYNEQFFGPGTRLTVL.

CDR3 sequence: CASSPGPGGEQFF. The CDR3 DNA sequence: TGTGCCAGCTCCCCAGGGCCCGGGGGTGAGCAGTTCTTC. The chain combines TRBV18 with TRBJ2-1; D might be TRBD2 (6 bases). The CDR3 loop spans 13 amino acids. Trimming stripped 6 bases from V and 9 bases from J, with 15 bases between. Germline V gene sequence: CDR1 KGHSH, CDR2 LQKENI. The full variable domain, in which reference TRBV18 and TRBJ2-1 provide the parts outside the CDR3, is NAGVMQNPRHLVRRRGQEARLRCSPMKGHSHVYWYRQLPEEGLKFMVYLQKENIIDESGMPKERFSAEFPKEGPSILRIQQVVRGDSAAYFCASSPGPGGEQFFGPGTRLTVL.

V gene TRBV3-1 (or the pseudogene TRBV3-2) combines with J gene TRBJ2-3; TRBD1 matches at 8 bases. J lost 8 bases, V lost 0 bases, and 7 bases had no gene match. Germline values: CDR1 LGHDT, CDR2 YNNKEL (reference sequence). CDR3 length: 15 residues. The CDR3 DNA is TGTGCCAGCAGCCAAGACGGGACAGGTAGAGGTACGCAGTATTTT. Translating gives CASSQDGTGRGTQYF.

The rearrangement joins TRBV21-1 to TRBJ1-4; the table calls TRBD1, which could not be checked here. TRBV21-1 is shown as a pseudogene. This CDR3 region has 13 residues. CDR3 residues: CASEGQGYEKLFF. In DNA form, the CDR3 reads TGTGCCAGCGAGGGACAGGGATATGAAAAACTGTTTTTT.

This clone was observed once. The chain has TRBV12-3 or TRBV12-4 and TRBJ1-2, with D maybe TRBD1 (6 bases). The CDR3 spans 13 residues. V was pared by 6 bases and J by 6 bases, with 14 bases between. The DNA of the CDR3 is TGTGCCAGCAGCAAAGACAGGTCGGATGGCTACACCTTC. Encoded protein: CASSKDRSDGYTF.

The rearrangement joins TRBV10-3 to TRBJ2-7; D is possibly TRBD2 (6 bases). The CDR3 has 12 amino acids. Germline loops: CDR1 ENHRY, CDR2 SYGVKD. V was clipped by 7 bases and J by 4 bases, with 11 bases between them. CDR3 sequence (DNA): TGTGCCATCATGGGTAGCGGATACGAGCAGTACTTC. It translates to CAIMGSGYEQYF.

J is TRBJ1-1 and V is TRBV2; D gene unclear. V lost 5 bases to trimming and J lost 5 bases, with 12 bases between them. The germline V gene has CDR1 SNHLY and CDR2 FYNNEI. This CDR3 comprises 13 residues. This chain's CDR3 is CASSTEPETEAFF. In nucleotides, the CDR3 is TGTGCCAGCAGTACCGAGCCTGAGACTGAAGCTTTCTTT.

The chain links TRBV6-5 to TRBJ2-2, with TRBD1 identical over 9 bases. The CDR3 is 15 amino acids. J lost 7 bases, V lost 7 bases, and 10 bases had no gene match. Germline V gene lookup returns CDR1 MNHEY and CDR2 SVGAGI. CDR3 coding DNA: TGTGCCAGCAACTTACAGGGGGCGGGAAGCGGGGAGCTGTTTTTT. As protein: CASNLQGAGSGELFF.

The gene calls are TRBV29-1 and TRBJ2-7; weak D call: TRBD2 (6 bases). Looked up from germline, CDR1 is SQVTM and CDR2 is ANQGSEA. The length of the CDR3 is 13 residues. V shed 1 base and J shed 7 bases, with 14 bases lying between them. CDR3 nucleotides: TGCAGCGTTGAAGTTTGGGGGGTTGGGGAGCAGTACTTC. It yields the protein CSVEVWGVGEQYF.

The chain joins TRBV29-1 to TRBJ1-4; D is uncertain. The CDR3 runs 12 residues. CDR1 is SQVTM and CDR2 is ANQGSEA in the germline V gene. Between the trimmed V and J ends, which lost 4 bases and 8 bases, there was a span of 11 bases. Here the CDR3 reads CSVGKGGEKLFF. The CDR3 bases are TGCAGCGTTGGTAAAGGAGGGGAAAAACTGTTTTTT.

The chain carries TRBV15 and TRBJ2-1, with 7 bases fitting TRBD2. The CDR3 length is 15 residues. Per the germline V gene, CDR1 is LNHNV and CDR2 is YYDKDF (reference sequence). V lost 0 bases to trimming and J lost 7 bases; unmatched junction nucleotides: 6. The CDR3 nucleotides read TGTGCCACCAGCAGAGATAGCGGGTTGATTAATGAGCAGTTCTTC. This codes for CATSRDSGLINEQFF.